The 28 T cell receptor beta chains in this list originate from one sample, sequenced in a study of blood T cells in healthy people across ages. A second PCR of about 7 to 12 cycles used a sample-barcoded 5' primer and a J-beta primer mix. Each CDR3 protein is one row after TCRdb ran MiXCR on the 5' RACE reads. The table has hundreds of thousands of distinct CDR3 sequences, roughly 60% seen once. The sample was blood. These receptors all come from a man younger than 40 in good health.

There are a few counts of this clonotype. The rearrangement links TRBV29-1 to TRBJ2-6, with TRBD1 matching 7 bases. This CDR3 is 17 amino acids long. Germline V gene sequence: CDR1 SQVTM, CDR2 ANQGSEA. The ends lost 6 bases at V and 1 base at J; junction bases unmatched: 12. CDR3 protein: CSVLDRKVVSGANVLTF. As DNA, the CDR3 is TGCAGCGTGCTGGACAGGAAGGTTGTTTCTGGGGCCAACGTCCTGACTTTC.

The gene calls are TRBV7-2 and TRBJ2-3; 9 positions match TRBD2. Germline assignment: CDR1 SGHTA and CDR2 FQGNSA. The CDR3 sequence is 16 residues long. The junction had 12 bases not matched to a gene; V was cut back by 7 bases and J by 4 bases. CDR3 nucleotide sequence: TGTGCCAGCAACCATGCGGGCGGGGGGGTTGCAGATACGCAGTATTTT. It yields the protein CASNHAGGGVADTQYF.

This clonotype was counted a single time. The chain couples TRBV15 to TRBJ1-2; the D is unclear. V was cut by 0 bases and J by 2 bases, with 7 bases left in between. CDR3 length: 14 amino acids. The V gene's germline CDR1 is LNHNV and CDR2 YYDKDF (reference sequence). This chain's CDR3 is CATSRESVNYGYTF. CDR3 nucleotide sequence: TGTGCCACCAGCAGAGAATCGGTCAACTATGGCTACACCTTC.

This chain uses TRBV4-3 with TRBJ2-7; the D gene is possibly TRBD1 (6 bases). V was pared by 4 bases and J by 1 base, with 14 bases between. The CDR3 length is 15 residues. CDR1 is LGHNA, CDR2 YSLEER, per germline. The CDR3 spells CASSRWGQASYEQYF. The CDR3 DNA is TGCGCCAGCAGCCGATGGGGGCAGGCATCCTACGAGCAGTACTTC.

Concerning this clonotype: The germline gene is not matched at one end of the junction; a read error may be the cause. V is TRBV20-1 and J is TRBJ2-2, with TRBD1 matching 7 bases. This CDR3 comprises 15 residues. Germline CDR1 is DFQATT and CDR2 is SNEGSKA (reference sequence). The CDR3 protein is CSARANKQGFGEQFF. In DNA, the CDR3 is TGCAGTGCTAGAGCGAATAAACAGGGGTTCGGGGAGCAGTTTTTT.

The rearrangement links TRBV20-1 to TRBJ2-1; 11 positions agree with TRBD2. In germline, CDR1 is DFQATT, CDR2 SNEGSKA (reference sequence). The CDR3 consists of 14 residues. V lost 6 bases and J lost 3; bases outside the gene matches: 4. CDR3 in amino acids: CSAPLAGDYNEQFF. In DNA form, the CDR3 reads TGCAGTGCGCCACTAGCGGGAGACTACAATGAGCAGTTCTTC.

The rearrangement links TRBV20-1 to TRBJ2-7, with 9 bases matching TRBD1. Trimming removed 6 bases from V and 1 base from J; junction bases left unmatched: 4. The CDR3 has 13 amino acids. Germline CDR1 reads DFQATT; CDR2 reads SNEGSKA (reference sequence). The DNA for the CDR3 is TGCAGTGCCCTAGGGACAGGGTCCTACGAGCAGTACTTC. It yields the protein CSALGTGSYEQYF.

This clonotype has only a few counts. The chain carries TRBV27 and TRBJ1-6, with D unclear. This CDR3 is built from 14 residues. The V end lost 7 bases, the J end lost 7 bases, and 14 bases lay between the germline ends. Germline V gene lookup returns CDR1 MNHEY and CDR2 SMNVEV (reference sequence). This CDR3 is CASKDPRWNSPLHF. CDR3 coding DNA: TGTGCCAGCAAGGACCCTCGGTGGAATTCACCCCTCCACTTT.

The rearrangement links TRBV27 to TRBJ2-5; 10 bases agree with TRBD1. The germline V gene has CDR1 MNHEY and CDR2 SMNVEV (reference sequence). The CDR3 runs 17 residues. Germline trimming cut 6 bases from V and 4 bases from J; bases unmatched to any gene: 14. The CDR3 reads CASSPGQGTRARETQYF. The CDR3 DNA sequence: TGTGCCAGCAGCCCGGGACAGGGGACCAGGGCCAGAGAGACCCAGTACTTC.

V gene TRBV7-2 combines with J gene TRBJ2-3, with a weak D call TRBD2 (5 bases). Trimming shortened V by 0 bases and J by 2 bases, and 6 bases separated the two germline ends. Germline V gives CDR1 SGHTA, CDR2 FQGNSA. This CDR3 comprises 14 residues. In nucleotides, the CDR3 is TGTGCCAGCAGCTTAGCGGGAGTCACAGATACGCAGTATTTT. As protein: CASSLAGVTDTQYF. Together with reference TRBV7-2 and TRBJ2-3, the CDR3 gives the full variable domain: GAGVSQSPSNKVTEKGKDVELRCDPISGHTALYWYRQSLGQGLEFLIYFQGNSAPDKSGLPSDRFSAERTGGSVSTLTIQRTQQEDSAVYLCASSLAGVTDTQYFGPGTRLTVL.

This clonotype was seen a few times. The rearrangement joins TRBV20-1 to TRBJ1-4; the D gene is possibly TRBD1 (5 bases). The CDR3 length is 17 residues. The V gene's germline CDR1 is DFQATT and CDR2 SNEGSKA (reference sequence). Trimming shortened V by 0 bases and J by 4 bases, and 18 bases separated the two germline ends. The CDR3 DNA is TGCAGTGCTAGAGAACATGTATTGGGGGTCCTTAATGAAAAACTGTTTTTT. It encodes CSAREHVLGVLNEKLFF.

J is TRBJ2-3 and V is TRBV6-1; 10 bases agree with TRBD1. The CDR3 consists of 13 residues. CDR1 MNHNS and CDR2 SASEGT come from the germline V gene. V shed 8 bases and J 11 bases; nucleotides not matched to a gene: 10. CDR3 sequence reads: CASRDRGPPGQYF. DNA of the CDR3: TGTGCCAGCCGGGACAGGGGCCCTCCGGGGCAGTATTTT.

V and J are TRBV29-1 and TRBJ2-3; 9 bases agree with TRBD1. The J segment lost 6 bases and the V segment lost 6 bases, leaving 7 bases of the junction unmatched. CDR3 size: 13 residues. Germline CDR1 and CDR2: SQVTM and ANQGSEA. In DNA, the CDR3 is TGCAGCGTACCCGGGACAGGGTTGGATACGCAGTATTTT. It translates to CSVPGTGLDTQYF.

The V gene is TRBV12-3 or TRBV12-4, the J gene TRBJ2-1, with TRBD2 identical over 11 bases. V lost 7 bases to trimming and J lost 8 bases; unmatched junction nucleotides: 7. This CDR3 region has 14 residues. The CDR3 region has the DNA TGTGCCAGCACCTACGGACTAGCGGGCTATGAGCAGTTCTTC. This translates into CASTYGLAGYEQFF.

This clonotype was seen only a few times. V is TRBV4-2 and J is TRBJ2-1; D uncertain. From germline, CDR1 is LGHNA and CDR2 YNFKEQ. V shed 5 bases and J shed 2 bases, with 13 bases lying between them. The CDR3 has 15 residues. The CDR3 reads CASSSPGTPYNEQFF. In DNA, the CDR3 is TGTGCCAGCAGCTCCCCGGGCACACCCTACAATGAGCAGTTCTTC.

The genes are TRBV12-3 or TRBV12-4 and TRBJ1-2, with unresolved D. The CDR3 runs to 13 residues. Trimming removed 3 bases at V and 7 bases at J, with 12 bases between. CDR3 loop: CASSFTRAGGYTF. CDR3 DNA sequence: TGTGCCAGCAGTTTCACCCGGGCCGGTGGCTACACCTTC.

The CDR3 nucleotides read TGCAGCGTTGAGCGGGGCCAATTCCGGGAGACCCAGTACTTC. Translating it yields CSVERGQFRETQYF. V is TRBV29-1 and J is TRBJ2-5, with D perhaps matching TRBD2 (6 bases). V was trimmed by 3 bases and J by 5 bases, leaving 16 bases between them. The germline gives CDR1 SQVTM, CDR2 ANQGSEA. This CDR3 contains 14 residues.

The chain combines TRBV20-1 with TRBJ1-5; possible D gene TRBD1, 5 bases. The ends were cut back, 2 bases at V and 0 bases at J, with 8 bases in the middle. The V gene's germline CDR1 is DFQATT and CDR2 SNEGSKA (reference sequence). The CDR3 length is 14 residues. Here the CDR3 DNA reads TGCAGTGCTAGAACCGGGGGTAGCAATCAGCCCCAGCATTTT. Its translation is CSARTGGSNQPQHF.

J is TRBJ2-4 and V is TRBV29-1; D is possibly TRBD1 or TRBD2 (5 bases each). The length of the CDR3 is 15 residues. CDR1 is SQVTM and CDR2 is ANQGSEA in the germline V gene. With 6 bases removed from V and 6 bases from J, the gap between germline ends came to 21 bases. The CDR3 reads CSVRQRDLRGNIQYF. The CDR3 nucleotides read TGCAGCGTCCGACAGAGGGACCTTAGGGGAAACATTCAGTACTTC.

This clonotype was detected only once. At one end, the junction sequence differs from germline, possibly due to a read error. The V gene is TRBV29-1, the J gene TRBJ2-5; 11 bases match TRBD2. This CDR3 has 17 amino acids. Per germline, CDR1 SQVTM and CDR2 ANQGSEA. CDR3 in DNA: TGCGGCGTTGACGGAACTAGCGGGGGACAATATCAAGAGACCCAGTACTTC. Translated, it gives CGVDGTSGGQYQETQYF. Filled out from reference TRBV29-1 and TRBJ2-5, the complete variable domain reads SAVISQKPSRDICQRGTSLTIQCQVDSQVTMMFWYRQQPGQSLTLIATANQGSEATYESGFVIDKFPISRPNLTFSTLTVSNMSPEDSSIYLCGVDGTSGGQYQETQYFGPGTRLLVL.

This clonotype was seen just once. The genes are TRBV20-1 and TRBJ2-7; the match to TRBD1 covers 9 bases. Trimming cost V 3 bases and J 9 bases; bases outside gene matches: 6. The CDR3 sequence is 12 residues long. The germline V gene encodes CDR1 DFQATT and CDR2 SNEGSKA (reference sequence). This chain's CDR3 is CSASHTGGRQYF. The CDR3 nucleotides are TGCAGTGCTAGTCACACAGGGGGCAGGCAGTACTTC.

The gene calls are TRBV20-1 and TRBJ2-7; no reliable D call. The ends were cut back, 2 bases at V and 0 bases at J, with 11 bases in the middle. Germline CDR1 DFQATT, CDR2 SNEGSKA (reference sequence). The CDR3 has 14 amino acids. CDR3 region: CSARSRLGSYEQYF. The CDR3 DNA sequence: TGCAGTGCTAGAAGCCGGTTGGGCTCCTACGAGCAGTACTTC.

The sample holds many counts of this clonotype. The rearrangement links TRBV20-1 to TRBJ1-5; 7 bases align to TRBD1. Per the germline V gene, CDR1 is DFQATT and CDR2 is SNEGSKA (reference sequence). Trimming took 5 bases from V and 7 from J; bases not matched to a gene: 11. The CDR3 extends over 14 amino acids. CDR3 sequence reads: CSAPPTGVSQPQHF. CDR3 DNA: TGCAGTGCTCCCCCAACAGGGGTTAGCCAGCCCCAGCATTTT.

This clonotype was recorded once. The CDR3 loop reads CSARQRVTGSEKLFF. The CDR3 coding sequence is TGCAGTGCTAGGCAGAGAGTGACAGGGAGTGAAAAACTGTTTTTT. The V call is TRBV20-1, the J call TRBJ1-4; 7 bases are a match to TRBD1. J lost 7 bases, V lost 3 bases, and 11 bases had no gene match. Germline V gene sequence: CDR1 DFQATT, CDR2 SNEGSKA (reference sequence). The CDR3 spans 15 residues.

The chain joins TRBV27 to TRBJ1-1; no definite D call. This CDR3 is built from 12 residues. With 3 bases removed from V and 6 bases from J, the gap between germline ends came to 8 bases. CDR1 MNHEY and CDR2 SMNVEV come from the germline V gene (reference sequence). As DNA, the CDR3 is TGTGCCAGCAGTTTCCCCGGGTCTGAAGCTTTCTTT. This codes for CASSFPGSEAFF.

This clonotype was counted only a few times. This CDR3 reads CASSLQGLASPLHF. The CDR3 coding sequence is TGTGCCAGCAGTTTACAGGGCTTAGCTTCACCCCTCCACTTT. J is TRBJ1-6 and V is TRBV25-1; D is possibly TRBD1 (6 bases). The germline V and J ends were trimmed by 5 bases and 9 bases, with 14 bases remaining between them. This CDR3 comprises 14 residues. Germline V gives CDR1 MGHDK, CDR2 SYGVNS. Looking up the rest from reference TRBV25-1 and TRBJ1-6 gives the full variable domain: EADIYQTPRYLVIGTGKKITLECSQTMGHDKMYWYQQDPGMELHLIHYSYGVNSTEKGDLSSESTVSRIRTEHFPLTLESARPSHTSQYLCASSLQGLASPLHFGNGTRLTVT.

This clonotype was found once. This rearrangement joins TRBV29-1 to TRBJ2-1; 7 bases are shared with TRBD2. The closer fit of TRBJ2-7 to the DNA end suggests the J call may be wrong. Looked up from germline, CDR1 is SQVTM and CDR2 is ANQGSEA. This CDR3 comprises 15 residues. CDR3 in amino acids: CSVEAGTNNFNEQYF. The CDR3 DNA follows: TGCAGCGTTGAAGCCGGGACTAACAATTTCAATGAGCAGTACTTC.

This clonotype was found once. This rearrangement joins TRBV5-1 to TRBJ2-1; 11 bases align to TRBD2. The CDR3 runs 16 residues. The V gene's germline CDR1 is SGHRS and CDR2 YFSETQ. Losses at the gene ends were 5 bases for V and 5 bases for J; bases not matched to a gene: 9. CDR3 region: CASSRSLAGGNNEQFF. CDR3 DNA: TGCGCCAGCAGTCGCTCGCTAGCGGGAGGTAACAATGAGCAGTTCTTC.